This T cell receptor beta chain was captured by sequencing in a study of CD4 T cells in relation to SARS-CoV-2 and coronaviruses. General study points: According to naive versus memory sequencing, detected responses are memory recall, not newly primed.

This clone was recorded once. Its target is not known. The unexposed donors gave CD4+ T cells in 2011-2018, prior to COVID-19. The germline V gene encodes CDR1 MNHEY and CDR2 SVGAGI. The V end lost 8 bases, the J end lost 1 base, and 12 bases lay between the germline ends. This CDR3 has 15 residues. Sequencing was performed with immunoSEQ multiplex PCR; in TCRdb, only in-frame clones are kept and a portion is missing. The sample records roughly 60,000 clones, about 94% being singletons. This TCR came from a human donor in good health. Sequencing used naive CD4+ T cells from PBMCs. Subset: naive CD4+ T cells isolated by negative enrichment. The J gene is TRBJ2-6, the V gene TRBV6-5; possibly TRBD2 for D (5 bases). CDR3 residues: CASRTRGSGANVLTF. The CDR3 bases are TGTGCCAGCCGAACCCGGGGTTCTGGGGCCAACGTCCTGACTTTC.